These 5 T cell receptor beta chains originate from one sample sequenced in a study of blood T cell repertoires in COVID-19. Clones were sequenced by immunoSEQ multiplex PCR, and TCRdb holds only the in-frame ones, with some missing. In the table there are around 250,000 clones, approximately 84% of which are singletons. The specimen sequenced was peripheral blood. These receptors came from a woman older than 75 with acute or convalescent COVID-19.

The chain recombines TRBV9 with TRBJ2-7; a possible D gene is TRBD1 (6 bases). Trimming pared 3 bases from V and 5 bases from J, leaving 15 bases between. There are 14 residues in the CDR3. The germline V gene encodes CDR1 SGDLS and CDR2 YYNGEE. The CDR3 DNA sequence: TGTGCCAGCAGCGCGACGACAGGATCCGACGAGCAGTACTTC. Protein: CASSATTGSDEQYF.

As regards this clone: This CDR3 is also generated by other DNA sequences in the sample. This sequence joins TRBV18 and TRBJ2-7; 13 bases are a match to TRBD2. V was pared by 3 bases and J by 1 base, with 3 bases of the junction left unmatched. CDR3 length equals 16 residues. CDR1 and CDR2 (germline): KGHSH, LQKENI. The CDR3 is CASSPGTSGTSYEQYF. As DNA, the CDR3 is TGTGCCAGCTCACCTGGGACTAGCGGGACGTCCTACGAGCAGTACTTC.

The genes are TRBV7-6 and TRBJ1-1; 9 bases are shared with TRBD1. The ends lost 4 bases at V and 5 bases at J; junction bases unmatched: 5. This CDR3 has 14 amino acids. Germline CDR1 is SGHVS and CDR2 is FNYEAQ. CDR3: CASSSQGTGTEAFF. The CDR3 DNA reads TGTGCCAGCAGCTCGCAAGGGACAGGGACTGAAGCTTTCTTT.

This clone was seen just once. The chain has TRBV7-8 and TRBJ1-1, with a possible D match to TRBD1 (6 bases). Germline loops: CDR1 SGHVS, CDR2 FQNEAQ. The CDR3 has 16 residues. The germline V and J ends were trimmed by 1 base and 0 bases, with 12 bases remaining between them. The CDR3 reads CASSLVVGGVNTEAFF. The CDR3 DNA is TGTGCCAGCAGCTTAGTGGTTGGGGGCGTGAACACTGAAGCTTTCTTT.

The chain employs TRBV15 and TRBJ2-3, with D perhaps TRBD2 (5 bases). Per germline, CDR1 LNHNV and CDR2 YYDKDF (reference sequence). Trimming removed 1 base from V and 3 bases from J, with 11 bases in between. This CDR3 has 15 amino acids. The CDR3 region has the DNA TGTGCCACCAGCAGAGGGACGGACTCTACAGATACGCAGTATTTT. Translation: CATSRGTDSTDTQYF.